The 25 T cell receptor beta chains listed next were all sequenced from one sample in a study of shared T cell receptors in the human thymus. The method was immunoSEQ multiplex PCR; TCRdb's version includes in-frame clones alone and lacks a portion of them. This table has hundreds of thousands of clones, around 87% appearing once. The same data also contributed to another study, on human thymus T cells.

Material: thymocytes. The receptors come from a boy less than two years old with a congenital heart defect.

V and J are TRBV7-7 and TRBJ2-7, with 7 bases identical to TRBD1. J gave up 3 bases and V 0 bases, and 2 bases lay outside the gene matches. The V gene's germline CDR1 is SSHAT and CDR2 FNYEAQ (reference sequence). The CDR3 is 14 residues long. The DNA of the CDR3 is TGTGCCAGCAGCTTAGCGCAGGGGGACTACGAGCAGTACTTC. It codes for CASSLAQGDYEQYF.

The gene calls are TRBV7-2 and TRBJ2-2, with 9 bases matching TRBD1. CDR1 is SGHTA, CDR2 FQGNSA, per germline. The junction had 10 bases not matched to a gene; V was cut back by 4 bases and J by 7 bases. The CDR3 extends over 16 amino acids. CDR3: CASSSPGQGNDGELFF. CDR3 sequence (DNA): TGTGCCAGCAGCTCACCGGGACAGGGTAACGACGGGGAGCTGTTTTTT.

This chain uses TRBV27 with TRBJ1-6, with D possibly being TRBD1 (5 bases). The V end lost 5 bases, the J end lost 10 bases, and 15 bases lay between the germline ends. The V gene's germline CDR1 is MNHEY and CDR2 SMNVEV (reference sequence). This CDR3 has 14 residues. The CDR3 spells CASSTQGRGSPLHF. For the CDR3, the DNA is TGTGCCAGCAGTACCCAGGGACGGGGGTCACCCCTCCACTTT.

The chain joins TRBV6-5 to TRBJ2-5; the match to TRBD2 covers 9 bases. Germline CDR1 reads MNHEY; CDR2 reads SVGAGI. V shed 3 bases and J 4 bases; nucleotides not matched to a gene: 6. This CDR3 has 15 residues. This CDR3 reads CASSYSLAGRETQYF. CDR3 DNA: TGTGCCAGCAGTTATTCCCTAGCGGGGAGAGAGACCCAGTACTTC.

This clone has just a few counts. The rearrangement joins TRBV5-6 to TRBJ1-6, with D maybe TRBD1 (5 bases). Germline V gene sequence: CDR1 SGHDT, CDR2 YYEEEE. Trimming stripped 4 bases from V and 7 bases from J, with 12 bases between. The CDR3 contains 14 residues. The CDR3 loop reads CASSTRVSNSPLHF. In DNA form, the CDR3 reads TGTGCCAGCAGCACCAGGGTTTCCAATTCACCCCTCCACTTT. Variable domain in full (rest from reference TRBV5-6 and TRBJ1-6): DAGVTQSPTHLIKTRGQQVTLRCSPKSGHDTVSWYQQALGQGPQFIFQYYEEEERQRGNFPDRFSGHQFPNYSSELNVNALLLGDSALYLCASSTRVSNSPLHFGNGTRLTVT.

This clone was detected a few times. The CDR3 coding sequence is TGTGCCAGCAGCCCTACCTGGACAGGGAACCTCCACGAGCAGTACTTC. As protein: CASSPTWTGNLHEQYF. The gene calls are TRBV5-6 and TRBJ2-7; 8 nucleotides line up with TRBD1. The V gene end was trimmed by 4 bases and the J gene end by 5 bases; junction bases not matched to a gene: 14. The V gene's germline CDR1 is SGHDT and CDR2 YYEEEE. The CDR3 totals 16 residues.

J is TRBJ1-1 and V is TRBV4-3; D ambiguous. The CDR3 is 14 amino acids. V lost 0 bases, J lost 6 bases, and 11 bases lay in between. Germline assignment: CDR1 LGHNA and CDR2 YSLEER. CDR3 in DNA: TGCGCCAGCAGCCAAGAAGGAGGGAGCCCTGAAGCTTTCTTT. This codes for CASSQEGGSPEAFF.

CDR3 region: CASSFSLLPLAGGLRDTGELFF. In nucleotides, the CDR3 is TGTGCCAGCAGTTTCTCCCTTCTTCCCCTAGCGGGGGGGCTACGGGACACCGGGGAGCTGTTTTTT. This chain connects TRBV27 to TRBJ2-2; 12 nucleotides align to TRBD2. Trimming at V came to 3 bases and at J to 3 bases, leaving 20 bases not matched to a gene. This CDR3 has 22 residues. The germline V gene has CDR1 MNHEY and CDR2 SMNVEV (reference sequence).

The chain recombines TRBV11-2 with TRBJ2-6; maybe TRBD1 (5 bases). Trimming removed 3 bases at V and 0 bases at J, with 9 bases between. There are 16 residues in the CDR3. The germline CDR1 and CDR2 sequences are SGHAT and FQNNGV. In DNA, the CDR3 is TGTGCCAGCAGCTTCCAGGGTTGCTCTGGGGCCAACGTCCTGACTTTC. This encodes CASSFQGCSGANVLTF.

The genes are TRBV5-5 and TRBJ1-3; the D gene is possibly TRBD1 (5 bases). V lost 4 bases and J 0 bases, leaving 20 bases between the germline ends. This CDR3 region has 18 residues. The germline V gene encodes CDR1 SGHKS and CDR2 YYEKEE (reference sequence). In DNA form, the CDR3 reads TGTGCCAGCAGCCCCTGGGAGGGGCCCTCGAGCTCTGGAAACACCATATATTTT. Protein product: CASSPWEGPSSSGNTIYF.

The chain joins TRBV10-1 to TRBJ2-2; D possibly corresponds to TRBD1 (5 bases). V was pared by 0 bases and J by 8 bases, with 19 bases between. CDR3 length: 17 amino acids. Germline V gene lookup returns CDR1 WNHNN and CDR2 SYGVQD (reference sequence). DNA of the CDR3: TGCGCCAGCAGTGAGTCTAAAAGTGAGAATTGGACAGGGGAGCTGTTTTTT. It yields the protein CASSESKSENWTGELFF.

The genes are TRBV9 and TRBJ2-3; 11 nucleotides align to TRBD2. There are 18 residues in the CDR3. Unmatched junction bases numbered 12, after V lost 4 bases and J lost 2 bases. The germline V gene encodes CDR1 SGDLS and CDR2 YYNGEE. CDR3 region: CASSPVGSGGADTDTQYF. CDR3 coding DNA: TGTGCCAGCAGCCCCGTGGGTAGCGGGGGGGCTGACACAGATACGCAGTATTTT.

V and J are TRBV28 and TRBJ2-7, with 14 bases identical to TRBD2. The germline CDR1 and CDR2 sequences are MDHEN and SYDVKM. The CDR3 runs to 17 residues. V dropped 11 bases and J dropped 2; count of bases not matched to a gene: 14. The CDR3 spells CALSRPGLAGVTYEQYF. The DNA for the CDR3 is TGTGCCCTATCTCGGCCGGGACTAGCGGGAGTTACCTACGAGCAGTACTTC.

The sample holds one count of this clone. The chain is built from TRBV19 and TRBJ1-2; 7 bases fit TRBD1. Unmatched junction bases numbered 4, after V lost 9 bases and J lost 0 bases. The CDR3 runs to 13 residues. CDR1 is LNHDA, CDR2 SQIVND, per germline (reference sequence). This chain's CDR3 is CASHDRANYGYTF. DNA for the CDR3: TGTGCCAGCCACGACAGGGCTAACTATGGCTACACCTTC.

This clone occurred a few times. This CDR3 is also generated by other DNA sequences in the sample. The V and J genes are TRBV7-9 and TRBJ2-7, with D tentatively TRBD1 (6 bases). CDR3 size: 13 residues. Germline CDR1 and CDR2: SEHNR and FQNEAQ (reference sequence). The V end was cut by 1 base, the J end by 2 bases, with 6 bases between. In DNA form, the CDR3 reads TGTGCCAGCAGCTTAGACAGGGCCTACGAGCAGTACTTC. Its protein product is CASSLDRAYEQYF.

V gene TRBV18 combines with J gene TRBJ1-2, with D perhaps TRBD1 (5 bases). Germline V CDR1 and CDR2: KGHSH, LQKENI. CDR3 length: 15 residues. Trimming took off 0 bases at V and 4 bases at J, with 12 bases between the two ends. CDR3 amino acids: CASSPPAGSSYGYTF. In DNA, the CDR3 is TGTGCCAGCTCACCACCGGCAGGGTCGAGCTATGGCTACACCTTC.

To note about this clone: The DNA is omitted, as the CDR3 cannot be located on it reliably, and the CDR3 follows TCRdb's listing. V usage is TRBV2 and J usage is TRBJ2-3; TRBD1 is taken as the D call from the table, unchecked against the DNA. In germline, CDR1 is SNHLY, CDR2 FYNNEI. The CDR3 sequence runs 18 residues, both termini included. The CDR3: CASSEAFFDRQPTDTQYF.

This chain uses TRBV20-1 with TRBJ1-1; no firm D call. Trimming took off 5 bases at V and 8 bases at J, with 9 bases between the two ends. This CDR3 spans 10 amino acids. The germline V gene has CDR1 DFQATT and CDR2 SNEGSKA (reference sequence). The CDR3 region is CSALGREAFF. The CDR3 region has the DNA TGCAGTGCTTTGGGCCGAGAAGCTTTCTTT.

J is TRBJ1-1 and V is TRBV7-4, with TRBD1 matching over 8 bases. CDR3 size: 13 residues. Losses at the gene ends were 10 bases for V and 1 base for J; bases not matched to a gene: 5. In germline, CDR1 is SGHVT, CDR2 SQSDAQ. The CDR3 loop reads CAIPGTGNTEAFF. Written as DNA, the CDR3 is TGTGCCATACCCGGGACAGGGAACACTGAAGCTTTCTTT.

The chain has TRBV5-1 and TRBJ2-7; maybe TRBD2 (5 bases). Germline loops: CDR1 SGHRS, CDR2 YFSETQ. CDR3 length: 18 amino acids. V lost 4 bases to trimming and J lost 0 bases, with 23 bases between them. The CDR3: CASSTDREIAPYSYEQYF. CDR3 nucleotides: TGCGCCAGCAGCACAGACCGGGAAATCGCCCCATACTCCTACGAGCAGTACTTC.

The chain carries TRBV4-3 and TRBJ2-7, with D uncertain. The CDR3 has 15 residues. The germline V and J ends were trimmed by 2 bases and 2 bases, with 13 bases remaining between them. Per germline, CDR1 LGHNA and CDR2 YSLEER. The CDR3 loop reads CASSQRRGEAYEQYF. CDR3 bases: TGCGCCAGCAGCCAAAGGCGAGGAGAGGCCTACGAGCAGTACTTC.

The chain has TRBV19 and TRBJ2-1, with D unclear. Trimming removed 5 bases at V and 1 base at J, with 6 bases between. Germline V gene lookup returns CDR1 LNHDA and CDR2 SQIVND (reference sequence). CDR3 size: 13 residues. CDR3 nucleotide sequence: TGTGCCAGTAGTCCGCGGTCCTACAATGAGCAGTTCTTC. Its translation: CASSPRSYNEQFF.

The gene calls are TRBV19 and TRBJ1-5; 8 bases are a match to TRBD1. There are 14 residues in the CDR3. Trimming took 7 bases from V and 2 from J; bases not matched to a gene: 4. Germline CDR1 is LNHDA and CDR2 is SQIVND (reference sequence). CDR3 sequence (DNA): TGTGCCAGTACCGACAGGGGTTGCAATCAGCCCCAGCATTTT. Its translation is CASTDRGCNQPQHF. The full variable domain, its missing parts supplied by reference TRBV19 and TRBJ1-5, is DGGITQSPKYLFRKEGQNVTLSCEQNLNHDAMYWYRQDPGQGLRLIYYSQIVNDFQKGDIAEGYSVSREKKESFPLTVTSAQKNPTAFYLCASTDRGCNQPQHFGDGTRLSIL.

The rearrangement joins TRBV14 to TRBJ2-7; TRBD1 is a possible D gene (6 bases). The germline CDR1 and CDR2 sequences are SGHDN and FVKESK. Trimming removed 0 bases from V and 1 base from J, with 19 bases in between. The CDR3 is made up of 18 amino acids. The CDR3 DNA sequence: TGTGCCAGCAGCCAAGAATGGAATGCTCGGGACAATTCCTACGAGCAGTACTTC. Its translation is CASSQEWNARDNSYEQYF.

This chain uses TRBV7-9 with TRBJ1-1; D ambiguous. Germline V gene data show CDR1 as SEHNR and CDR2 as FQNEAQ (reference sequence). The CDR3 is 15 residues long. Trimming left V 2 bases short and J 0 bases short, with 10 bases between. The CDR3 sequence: CASSLRKTMNTEAFF. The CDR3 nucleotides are TGTGCCAGCAGCTTACGGAAGACTATGAACACTGAAGCTTTCTTT.